The 28 T cell receptor beta chains listed next were all sequenced from one sample in a study of OX40 agonist ivuxolimab in advanced cancers. Assay: immunoSEQ multiplex PCR; the TCRdb copy retains only in-frame clones and omits some. The repertoire consists of some 70,000 clones, with 82% occurring once and the leading ten covering less than 0.55%. Sequencing was performed on CD4+ or CD8+ T cells sorted from blood, taken in a trial of the OX40 agonist ivuxolimab. The source of these receptors is an adult with an advanced solid tumor such as melanoma, head and neck, liver or kidney cancer.

For the CDR3, the DNA is TGTGCCAGCCAGCGGCAGCCGAACACTGAAGCTTTCTTT. This codes for CASQRQPNTEAFF. The V call is TRBV6-5, the J call TRBJ1-1; D remains ambiguous. CDR1 MNHEY and CDR2 SVGAGI come from the germline V gene. The ends were cut back, 8 bases at V and 1 base at J, with 11 bases in the middle. CDR3 length: 13 amino acids.

This chain joins TRBV27 and TRBJ1-5, with D uncertain. V lost 5 bases to trimming and J lost 0 bases, with 8 bases between them. The CDR3 has 14 amino acids. In germline, CDR1 is MNHEY, CDR2 SMNVEV (reference sequence). The CDR3 spells CASSPTNSNQPQHF. The CDR3 nucleotides are TGTGCCAGCAGTCCAACGAATAGCAATCAGCCCCAGCATTTT.

The chain carries TRBV7-2 and TRBJ2-2; the D is unclear. Germline-derived CDR1 and CDR2 are SGHTA and FQGNSA. This CDR3 has 14 residues. The V end lost 5 bases, the J end lost 7 bases, and 14 bases lay between the germline ends. CDR3 residues: CASSLTNLGGELFF. CDR3 sequence (DNA): TGTGCCAGCAGCCTCACTAACCTTGGCGGGGAGCTGTTTTTT.

CDR3 sequence (DNA): TGTGCCAGCAGCCCCGCGGGGTATCCTCAAGAGACCCAGTACTTC. Translation: CASSPAGYPQETQYF. The chain has TRBV28 and TRBJ2-5, with D possibly TRBD2 on 6 matching bases. Germline V gene data show CDR1 as MDHEN and CDR2 as SYDVKM. The CDR3 loop spans 15 amino acids. With 6 bases removed from V and 2 bases from J, the gap between germline ends came to 16 bases.

CDR3 bases: TGTGCCAGCAGCTTGGCTGGGTTGGGCACTGAAGCTTTCTTT. As protein: CASSLAGLGTEAFF. The chain employs TRBV5-6 and TRBJ1-1, with D hard to call. CDR3 size: 14 residues. The V gene's germline CDR1 is SGHDT and CDR2 YYEEEE. Trimming shortened V by 0 bases and J by 4 bases, and 10 bases separated the two germline ends. Full variable domain (rest looked up from reference TRBV5-6 and TRBJ1-1): DAGVTQSPTHLIKTRGQQVTLRCSPKSGHDTVSWYQQALGQGPQFIFQYYEEEERQRGNFPDRFSGHQFPNYSSELNVNALLLGDSALYLCASSLAGLGTEAFFGQGTRLTVV.

The chain carries TRBV30 and TRBJ1-1; D gene unclear. V shed 0 bases and J shed 7 bases, with 9 bases lying between them. The CDR3 sequence is 12 residues long. The germline V gene encodes CDR1 GTSNPN and CDR2 SVGIG (reference sequence). CDR3 DNA sequence: TGTGCCTGGAGTGTAGGCAGATATGAAGCTTTCTTT. As protein: CAWSVGRYEAFF.

The rearrangement joins TRBV7-9 to TRBJ1-2; TRBD1 aligns across 9 bases. The CDR3 spans 14 residues. Trimming at V came to 8 bases and at J to 4 bases, leaving 8 bases not matched to a gene. The germline V gene encodes CDR1 SEHNR and CDR2 FQNEAQ (reference sequence). The CDR3 DNA sequence: TGTGCCAGCGCCGGGACAGGGTATACCTATGGCTACACCTTC. Its translation: CASAGTGYTYGYTF.

The chain joins TRBV7-2 to TRBJ2-3; 10 bases map to TRBD2. The germline V gene encodes CDR1 SGHTA and CDR2 FQGNSA. The V and J ends lost 2 bases and 12 bases, in that order; junction bases with no gene match: 8. The CDR3 consists of 14 residues. In DNA, the CDR3 is TGTGCCAGCAGCTTACCTCCGGGACTAGCGCGTCAGTATTTT. Amino acids: CASSLPPGLARQYF.

The V gene is TRBV4-1, the J gene TRBJ2-5; 14 bases fit TRBD2. Germline CDR1 is MGHRA and CDR2 is YSYEKL. CDR3 length: 15 residues. J lost 5 bases, V lost 4 bases, and 3 bases had no gene match. The CDR3 nucleotides read TGCGCCAGCAGCCGGGGACTAGCGGGGGTGGAGACCCAGTACTTC. Translated: CASSRGLAGVETQYF.

V is TRBV7-7 and J is TRBJ2-3; 10 bases are shared with TRBD2. The length of the CDR3 is 16 residues. CDR1 and CDR2 from the germline V gene are SSHAT and FNYEAQ (reference sequence). The trim removed 5 bases at V and 3 bases at J, leaving 8 bases unmatched. CDR3: CASSPQGGLATDTQYF. The CDR3 nucleotides are TGTGCCAGCAGCCCCCAGGGGGGACTAGCGACAGATACGCAGTATTTT.

This chain joins TRBV15 and TRBJ1-4; TRBD1 matches 11 bases. V lost 0 bases, J lost 8 bases, and 2 bases stayed unmatched. The V gene's germline CDR1 is LNHNV and CDR2 YYDKDF (reference sequence). The CDR3 is 15 amino acids. In nucleotides, the CDR3 is TGTGCCACCAGCAGAGATGGGACAGGGGGAGAAAAACTGTTTTTT. Translated, it gives CATSRDGTGGEKLFF.

The chain is built from TRBV5-1 and TRBJ1-2; the D gene is possibly TRBD1 (6 bases). V dropped 7 bases and J dropped 3 bases, with 19 bases sitting between them. Per germline, CDR1 SGHRS and CDR2 YFSETQ. The CDR3 spans 15 residues. The CDR3 DNA reads as TGCGCCAGCCACCTAGGGGGGTCGCAGGACTATGGCTACACCTTC. Its protein is CASHLGGSQDYGYTF. The whole variable domain, filled in from reference TRBV5-1 and TRBJ1-2, reads KAGVTQTPRYLIKTRGQQVTLSCSPISGHRSVSWYQQTPGQGLQFLFEYFSETQRNKGNFPGRFSGRQFSNSRSEMNVSTLELGDSALYLCASHLGGSQDYGYTFGSGTRLTVV.

This clone has just a few counts. The CDR3 DNA is TGTGCCAGCAGTTTAGGCGGGGGCGAATCCTATAATCAGCCCCAGCATTTT. Protein sequence: CASSLGGGESYNQPQHF. The chain couples TRBV27 to TRBJ1-5; TRBD1 might be the D (6 bases). Germline V gives CDR1 MNHEY, CDR2 SMNVEV (reference sequence). The CDR3 sequence is 17 residues long. V lost 2 bases and J lost 4, with 18 bases in between.

The J gene is TRBJ2-3, the V gene TRBV19; TRBD1 matches 7 bases. Trimming took 1 base from V and 3 from J; bases not matched to a gene: 4. Germline V gene sequence: CDR1 LNHDA, CDR2 SQIVND (reference sequence). The CDR3 consists of 15 residues. Here the CDR3 DNA reads TGTGCCAGTAGTATAGTGGGCAGGGGGACAGATACGCAGTATTTT. Its protein is CASSIVGRGTDTQYF.

The V and J genes are TRBV5-1 and TRBJ1-2, with D possibly being TRBD1 (6 bases). Trimming cost V 5 bases and J 8 bases, with 16 bases left between them. This CDR3 has 13 residues. Germline CDR1 SGHRS, CDR2 YFSETQ. The CDR3 DNA is TGCGCCAGCAGTTTCAGGGGTGACGGAGGCTACACCTTC. As protein: CASSFRGDGGYTF.

The sample holds one count of this clone. This chain links TRBV28 with TRBJ1-5; D remains unclear. In germline, CDR1 is MDHEN, CDR2 SYDVKM. Trimming took off 1 base at V and 6 bases at J, with 10 bases between the two ends. There are 14 residues in the CDR3. CDR3 nucleotides: TGTGCCAGCAGTTTATCCGGGTTGGGTCAGCCCCAGCATTTT. It translates to CASSLSGLGQPQHF.

J is TRBJ2-3 and V is TRBV28, with 7 nucleotides matching TRBD2. The CDR3 consists of 13 residues. Losses at the gene ends were 7 bases for V and 6 bases for J; bases not matched to a gene: 7. Germline CDR1 MDHEN, CDR2 SYDVKM. DNA of the CDR3: TGTGCCAGCATGGCGGGAGTTCCGGATACGCAGTATTTT. Translation: CASMAGVPDTQYF.

This chain uses TRBV6-1 with TRBJ2-7; D is undetermined. Germline lookup yields CDR1 MNHNS and CDR2 SASEGT. The CDR3 has 13 amino acids. Trimming pared 11 bases from V and 6 bases from J, leaving 20 bases between. In DNA, the CDR3 is TGTGCCGGTACCGACCCTCGCGCTCTCGAGCAGTACTTC. It is translated as CAGTDPRALEQYF.

The J gene is TRBJ2-7, the V gene TRBV30; 8 bases align to TRBD1. With V trimmed by 3 bases and J by 3 bases, 10 bases remained unmatched. The V gene's germline CDR1 is GTSNPN and CDR2 SVGIG (reference sequence). There are 15 residues in the CDR3. CDR3 sequence (DNA): TGTGCCTGGAGGGCCCCGGGACAGGTATTCTACGAGCAGTACTTC. Translating it yields CAWRAPGQVFYEQYF.

The genes are TRBV7-9 and TRBJ2-3; the D gene is possibly TRBD1 (6 bases). Trimming shortened V by 5 bases and J by 2 bases, and 17 bases separated the two germline ends. The germline gives CDR1 SEHNR, CDR2 FQNEAQ (reference sequence). CDR3 length equals 16 residues. The CDR3 loop reads CASSLKGDPLTDTQYF. DNA of the CDR3: TGTGCCAGCAGCCTTAAGGGGGACCCCCTCACAGATACGCAGTATTTT.

This clone was recorded only once. The chain has TRBV10-1 and TRBJ1-1; maybe TRBD1 (6 bases). The germline V and J ends were trimmed by 8 bases and 8 bases, with 18 bases remaining between them. CDR1 WNHNN and CDR2 SYGVQD come from the germline V gene (reference sequence). The CDR3 spans 13 residues. CDR3 amino acids: CASRGQGKEEAFF. CDR3 sequence (DNA): TGCGCCAGCCGGGGGCAGGGAAAAGAAGAAGCTTTCTTT.

This chain joins TRBV7-2 and TRBJ2-1; TRBD2 agrees at 7 bases. The CDR3 extends over 15 amino acids. Trimming cost V 5 bases and J 3 bases; bases outside gene matches: 7. Germline V gives CDR1 SGHTA, CDR2 FQGNSA. CDR3 nucleotide sequence: TGTGCCAGCAGCCCCAACCCGGGGGGCTACAATGAGCAGTTCTTC. Its translation: CASSPNPGGYNEQFF.

CDR3 loop: CASSHLREGQPQHF. The CDR3, as DNA: TGTGCCAGCAGCCACCTCCGGGAGGGTCAGCCCCAGCATTTT. The V and J genes are TRBV21-1 and TRBJ1-5. TRBV21-1 is deemed a pseudogene. The CDR3 covers 14 residues.

The chain is built from TRBV4-1 and TRBJ1-6; D is unclear. Germline values: CDR1 MGHRA, CDR2 YSYEKL. V gave up 4 bases and J gave up 1 base, with 8 bases separating them. This CDR3 contains 15 residues. CDR3 coding DNA: TGCGCCAGCAGCCCCGTGGGGTCCTATAATTCACCCCTCCACTTT. Protein: CASSPVGSYNSPLHF.

This clone occurred once. This chain uses TRBV4-3 with TRBJ2-1; 11 bases are shared with TRBD2. The CDR3 sequence is 17 residues long. Germline V gives CDR1 LGHNA, CDR2 YSLEER. With V trimmed by 4 bases and J by 4 bases, 9 bases remained unmatched. CDR3 DNA: TGCGCCAGCAGCCGAGACGGACTAGCGGGTGGGTACAATGAGCAGTTCTTC. Translating it yields CASSRDGLAGGYNEQFF.

This sequence joins TRBV28 and TRBJ2-7; the D gene is possibly TRBD1 (6 bases). The germline CDR1 and CDR2 sequences are MDHEN and SYDVKM. CDR3 length equals 13 residues. The CDR3 sequence: CASSLTGSVERYV. CDR3 bases: TGTGCCAGCAGCCTCACAGGGTCGGTCGAGCGGTACGTC.

This clone was seen once. The rearrangement links TRBV5-5 to TRBJ2-5; weak D call: TRBD1 (5 bases). This CDR3 has 14 amino acids. V gave up 4 bases and J gave up 0 bases, with 10 bases separating them. The germline CDR1 and CDR2 sequences are SGHKS and YYEKEE (reference sequence). The CDR3 loop is CASSRQLHQETQYF. The CDR3, as DNA: TGTGCCAGCAGCCGACAGCTACACCAAGAGACCCAGTACTTC. Looking up the rest from reference TRBV5-5 and TRBJ2-5 gives the full variable domain: DAGVTQSPTHLIKTRGQQVTLRCSPISGHKSVSWYQQVLGQGPQFIFQYYEKEERGRGNFPDRFSARQFPNYSSELNVNALLLGDSALYLCASSRQLHQETQYFGPGTRLLVL.

The V call is TRBV18, the J call TRBJ1-1, with D perhaps TRBD1 (5 bases). The CDR3 loop spans 12 amino acids. The V gene's germline CDR1 is KGHSH and CDR2 LQKENI. The V gene lost 6 bases and the J gene lost 8 bases, with 13 bases spanning the gap. DNA for the CDR3: TGTGCCAGCTCCCCCGGGACCTCCGAAGCTTTCTTT. The encoded protein is CASSPGTSEAFF.